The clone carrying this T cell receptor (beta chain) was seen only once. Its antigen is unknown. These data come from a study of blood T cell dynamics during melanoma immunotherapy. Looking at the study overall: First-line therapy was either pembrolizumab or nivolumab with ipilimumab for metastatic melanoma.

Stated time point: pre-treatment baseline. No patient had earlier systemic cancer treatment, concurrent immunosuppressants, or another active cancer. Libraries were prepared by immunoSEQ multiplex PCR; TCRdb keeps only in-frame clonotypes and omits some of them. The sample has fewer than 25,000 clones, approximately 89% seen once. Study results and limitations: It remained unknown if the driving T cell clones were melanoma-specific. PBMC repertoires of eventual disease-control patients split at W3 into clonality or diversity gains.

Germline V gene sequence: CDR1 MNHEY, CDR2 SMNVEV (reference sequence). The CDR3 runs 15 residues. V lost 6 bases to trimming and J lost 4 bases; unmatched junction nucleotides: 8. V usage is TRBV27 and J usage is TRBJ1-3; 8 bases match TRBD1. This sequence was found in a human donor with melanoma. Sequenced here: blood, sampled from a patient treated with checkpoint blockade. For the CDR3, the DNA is TGTGCCAGCAGATCGCAGGGGGCTGGGGGAAACACCATATATTTT. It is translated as CASRSQGAGGNTIYF.